Here is one T cell receptor (beta chain) with its context. The sample originates from a study of patients and donors after allogeneic stem cell transplantation. Each CDR3 protein is one row after TCRdb ran MiXCR on the RT-PCR reads. The table lists 920,000 or so distinct CDR3 sequences, approximately 18% of them singletons. The receptor was derived from a human donor who was either an allogeneic HSCT recipient or a stem cell or donor lymphocyte infusion donor (not recorded which). It is not recorded whose cells these are; they may come from a transplant donor. Sequences were obtained from blood, either unsorted or a sorted T cell fraction (not recorded which).

DNA for the CDR3: TGTGCCAGCAGTTTTCTAGGGGTCGATGAGCAGTTCTTC. Residues: CASSFLGVDEQFF. The V call is TRBV6-2 or TRBV6-3, the J call TRBJ2-1; tentatively, D is TRBD1 (5 bases). Germline CDR1 reads MNHEY; CDR2 reads SVGEGT. CDR3 length equals 13 residues. Trimming shortened V by 4 bases and J by 8 bases, and 12 bases separated the two germline ends.